The entry below describes one T cell receptor beta chain. Its antigen target is currently unknown. It has no much larger one-base neighbor in the sample; base qualities were not kept. This sample is part of a study of shared clonotypes between healthy human individuals (dated by TCRdb to 2018 to 2020). About the study as a whole: The cohort comprised a couple of women and a few men aged 18 to 49 years. Per donor, three plates each were used for CD4 naive and CD4 memory, two for CD8 naive, and one for CD8 memory. Blood TCR repertoires of a handful of healthy adults were deeply sequenced to estimate repertoire size and the extent of clonotype sharing between individuals. To increase sequencing depth and limit assay-specific biases, different laboratories used diverse techniques to prepare libraries and sequence TCR repertoires. Each donor's leukapheresis produced roughly between roughly 0.85 and 9.5 billion PBMCs.

The donors were healthy, HIV-negative adults with no recently reported acute infections or vaccinations. Only Caucasian adults living in Nashville, Tennessee, USA were represented among the donors. Magnetic negative selection was used to enrich CD4+ T cells, after which naive cells were positively selected on CD45RA and the negative fraction became the memory subset. Blood was obtained by leukapheresis, after which PBMCs were separated by Ficoll-Histopaque density gradient centrifugation and cryopreserved in liquid nitrogen vapor phase. Analytical flow cytometry was used to check the purity and quantity of every magnetically sorted T cell population. Genomic DNA was isolated from every sorted fraction and measured by UV absorbance on a Nanodrop 2000c. Study-wide findings and limitations: Only blood was sampled, and tissue TCR repertoires likely differ from those in blood. Higher generation probabilities were observed for clonotypes shared by all four sorted-subset donors than for non-shared clonotypes. Based on pairwise subsampling, the degree of clonotype sharing among donors was expected to be affected by sequencing depth. Estimated clonotype richness was generally larger for naive than for memory subsets. Incomplete sequencing was indicated by rarefaction of sorted-subset datasets, despite the large sequencing depth. Sharing across several donors was observed for about 5% of naive CD4, 3% to 3.5% of naive CD8, 2% to 2.5% of memory CD4, and roughly 0.4% of memory CD8 clonotypes. Because the study included only a small number of donors, the genetic and exposure-history diversity represented was limited.

TCR CDR3 regions were amplified from genomic DNA by multiplex PCR using the deep immunoSEQ assay. For each cell subset, the extracted genomic DNA was distributed evenly across all wells of several immunoSEQ 96-well plates, and each plate served as one replicate. Each replicate PCR for sorted subsets received about 200 ng genomic DNA, equal to some 32,000 T cell genomes. Purified libraries were measured with a Qubit 3.0 fluorometer, size-checked on a Bioanalyzer 2100, and measured again with the KAPA Library Quantification kit. Every immunoSEQ 96-well plate was sequenced on a dedicated single-read 150-cycle Illumina NextSeq 550 flow cell. In the original analysis: Because the immunoSEQ output included only junctional sequences and no quality scores, the filtering could not be the same as the filtering used for full-length reads. To assign V/J genes and CDR3, sequences were annotated using PyIR, a Python wrapper for IgBLAST v1.9, with IMGT germline references. Reads were filtered out if the reads had weak V/J assignments (E-value above 1e-6), no CDR3, stop codons, out-of-frame junctions, or ambiguous translated residues. V3J clonotypes were defined as sequences sharing an identical inferred V gene, J gene, and CDR3 amino acid sequence. Percentage overlap between repertoires was calculated by dividing the number of shared unique clonotypes by the size of the smaller repertoire. Repertoire richness was assessed with RTK rarefaction, the Chao1 estimator, and Recon v2.1 estimates of unobserved clonotypes. Generation probabilities for all TCRbeta clonotypes obtained by the gDNA method from a handful of donors were computed using OLGA. TCRdb obtained this table from immuneACCESS and retained in-frame rearrangements with V and J assigned. These tables miss some clones; where compared with another copy, unresolved V genes account for less than half of the shortfall, and the remainder is unexplained. That table gives V, J and clone size, and the DNA gave D and trimming. In all, the sample holds 2 million to 2.5 million clones, and 80% to 95% of those were seen once. The ten largest clones capture 0.36% of the sample.

Source material: naive CD4+ T cells from PBMCs. What this sample's cell subset or site label stands for: CD45RA+ positively selected. This receptor was identified in a man younger than 35 in good health. Some clones in this sample may be carry-over from other donors' samples.

The DNA sequence is as follows: TGTGCCTGGAGCGGAGTAGACCCCTATAATTCACCCCTCCACTTT. It translates to CAWSGVDPYNSPLHF. The chain couples TRBV30 to TRBJ1-6, with the D gene not clear enough to name. From the cysteine up to the phenylalanine, the CDR3 has a length of 15 residues. Left in the record is the CDR3 DNA by itself, 45 bases read in frame from the first base. CDR1 and CDR2, looked up from the germline V gene (reference sequence), are GTSNPN and SVGIG. V is pared back by 3 bases and J by 2 bases, with 11 bases lying between the germline termini.